Only one count was recorded for the clone carrying this TCR beta chain. What it binds is unknown. Germline CDR1 reads MNHNS; CDR2 reads SASEGT. J was trimmed by 7 bases and V by 3 bases; bases with no gene match: 9. CDR3 size: 15 residues. The data were obtained in a study of graft-versus-host responses after intestinal transplantation. General study findings and limits: There were GvH clones found in recipient marrow, and some of them appeared first in ileum or blood.

Sequenced by immunoSEQ multiplex PCR; TCRdb stores in-frame clones only, minus some. Of over 85,000 clones listed, 91% are singletons. The V and J genes are TRBV6-1 and TRBJ1-5; TRBD1 agrees at 7 bases. The sequence derives from a human donor who was the organ donor for an intestinal transplant. The starting material was unstimulated CD4+ T cells sorted from spleen or lymph node cells, obtained before transplant. CDR3 in amino acids: CASSEAAGGRQPQHF. CDR3 DNA sequence: TGTGCCAGCAGTGAGGCGGCAGGGGGTCGACAGCCCCAGCATTTT.